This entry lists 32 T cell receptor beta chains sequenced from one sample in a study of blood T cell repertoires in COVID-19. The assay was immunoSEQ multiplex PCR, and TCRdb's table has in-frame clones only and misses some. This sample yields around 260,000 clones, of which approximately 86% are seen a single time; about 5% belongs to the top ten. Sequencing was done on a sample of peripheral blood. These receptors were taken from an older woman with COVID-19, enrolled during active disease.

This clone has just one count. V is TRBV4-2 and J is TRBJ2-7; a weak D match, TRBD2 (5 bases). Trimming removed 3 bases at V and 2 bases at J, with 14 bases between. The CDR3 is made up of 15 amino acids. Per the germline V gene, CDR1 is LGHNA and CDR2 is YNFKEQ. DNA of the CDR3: TGTGCCAGCAGCCAGTCCAGCGGACCTACCTACGAGCAGTACTTC. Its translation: CASSQSSGPTYEQYF.

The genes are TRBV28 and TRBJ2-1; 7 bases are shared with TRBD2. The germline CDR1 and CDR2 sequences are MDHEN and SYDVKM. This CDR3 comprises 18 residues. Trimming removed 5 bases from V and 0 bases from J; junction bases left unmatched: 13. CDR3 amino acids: CASSQRAGRSGSYNEQFF. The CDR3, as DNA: TGTGCCAGCAGTCAACGGGCCGGGAGGAGTGGCTCCTACAATGAGCAGTTCTTC.

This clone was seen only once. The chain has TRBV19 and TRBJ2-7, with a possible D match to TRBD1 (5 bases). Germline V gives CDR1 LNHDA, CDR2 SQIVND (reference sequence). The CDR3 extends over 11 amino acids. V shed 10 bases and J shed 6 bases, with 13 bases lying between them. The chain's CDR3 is CATDNFGEQYF. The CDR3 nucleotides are TGTGCCACGGACAATTTCGGCGAGCAGTACTTC.

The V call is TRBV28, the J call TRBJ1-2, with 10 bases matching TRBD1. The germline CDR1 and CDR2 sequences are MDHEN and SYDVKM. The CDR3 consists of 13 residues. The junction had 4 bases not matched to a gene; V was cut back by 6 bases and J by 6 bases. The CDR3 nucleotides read TGTGCCAGCAGGCGGACAGGGGGGGATGGCTACACCTTC. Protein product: CASRRTGGDGYTF.

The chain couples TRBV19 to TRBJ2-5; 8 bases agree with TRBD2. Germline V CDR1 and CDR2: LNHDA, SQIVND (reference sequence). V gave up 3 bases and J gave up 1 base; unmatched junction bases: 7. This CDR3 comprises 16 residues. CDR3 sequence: CASSIPKTSGQETQYF. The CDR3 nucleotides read TGTGCCAGTAGTATCCCCAAAACTAGCGGCCAAGAGACCCAGTACTTC. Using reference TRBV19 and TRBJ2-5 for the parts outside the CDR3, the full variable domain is DGGITQSPKYLFRKEGQNVTLSCEQNLNHDAMYWYRQDPGQGLRLIYYSQIVNDFQKGDIAEGYSVSREKKESFPLTVTSAQKNPTAFYLCASSIPKTSGQETQYFGPGTRLLVL.

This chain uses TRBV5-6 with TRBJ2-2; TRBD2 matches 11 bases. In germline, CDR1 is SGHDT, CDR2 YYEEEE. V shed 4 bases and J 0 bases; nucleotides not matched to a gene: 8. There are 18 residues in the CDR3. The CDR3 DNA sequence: TGTGCCAGCAGCCGACTCCCGACTAGCGGGACGAACACCGGGGAGCTGTTTTTT. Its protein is CASSRLPTSGTNTGELFF.

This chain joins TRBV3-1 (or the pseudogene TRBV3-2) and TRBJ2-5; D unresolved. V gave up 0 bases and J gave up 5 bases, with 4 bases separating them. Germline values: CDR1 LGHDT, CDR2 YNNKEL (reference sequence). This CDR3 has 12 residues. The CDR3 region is CASSQDVETQYF. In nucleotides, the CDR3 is TGTGCCAGCAGCCAAGACGTCGAGACCCAGTACTTC.

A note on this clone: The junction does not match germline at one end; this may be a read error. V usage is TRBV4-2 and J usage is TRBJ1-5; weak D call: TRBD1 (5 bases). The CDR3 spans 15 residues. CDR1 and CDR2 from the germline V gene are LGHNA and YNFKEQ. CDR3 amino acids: CASSQTRLQGPPAYF. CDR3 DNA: TGTGCCAGCAGCCAGACCCGCCTCCAGGGCCCCCCAGCATATTTT.

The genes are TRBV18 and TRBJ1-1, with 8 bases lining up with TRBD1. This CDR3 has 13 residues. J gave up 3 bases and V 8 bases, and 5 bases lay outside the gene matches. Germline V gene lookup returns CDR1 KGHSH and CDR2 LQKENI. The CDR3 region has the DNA TGTGCCAGCAGCAGGGGGCCGTACACTGAAGCTTTCTTT. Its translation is CASSRGPYTEAFF.

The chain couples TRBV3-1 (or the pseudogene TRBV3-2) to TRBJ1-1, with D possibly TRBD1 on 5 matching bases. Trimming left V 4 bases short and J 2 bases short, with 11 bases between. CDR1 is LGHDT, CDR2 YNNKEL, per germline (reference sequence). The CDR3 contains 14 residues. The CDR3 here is CASSLDTGNTEAFF. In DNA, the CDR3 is TGTGCCAGCAGCCTGGACACTGGAAACACTGAAGCTTTCTTT.

The CDR3: CASSTLTLGGNTIYF. Here the CDR3 DNA reads TGTGCCAGTAGTACCCTCACCCTCGGGGGAAACACCATATATTTT. This chain uses TRBV19 with TRBJ1-3, with unresolved D. The V gene lost 4 bases and the J gene lost 4 bases, with 14 bases spanning the gap. Looked up from germline, CDR1 is LNHDA and CDR2 is SQIVND (reference sequence). The CDR3 extends over 15 amino acids.

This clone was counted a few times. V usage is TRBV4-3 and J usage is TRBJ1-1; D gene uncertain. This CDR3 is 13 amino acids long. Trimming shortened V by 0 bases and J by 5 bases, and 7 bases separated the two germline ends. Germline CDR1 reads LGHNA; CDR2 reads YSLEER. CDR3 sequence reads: CASSQEPRTEAFF. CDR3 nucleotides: TGCGCCAGCAGCCAAGAGCCGCGAACTGAAGCTTTCTTT.

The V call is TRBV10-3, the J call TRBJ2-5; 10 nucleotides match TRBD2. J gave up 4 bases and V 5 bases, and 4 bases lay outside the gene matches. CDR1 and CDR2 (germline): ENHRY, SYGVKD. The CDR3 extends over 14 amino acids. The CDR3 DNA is TGTGCCATCAGTCTAGCGGGAGCGGGAGAGACCCAGTACTTC. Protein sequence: CAISLAGAGETQYF.

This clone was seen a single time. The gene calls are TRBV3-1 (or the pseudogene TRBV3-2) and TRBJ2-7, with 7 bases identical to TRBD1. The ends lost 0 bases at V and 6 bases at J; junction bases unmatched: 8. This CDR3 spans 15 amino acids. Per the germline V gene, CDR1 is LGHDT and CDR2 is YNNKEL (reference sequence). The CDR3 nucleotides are TGTGCCAGCAGCCAAGATAGGGCGAGGGGGCGCGAGCAGTACTTC. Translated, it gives CASSQDRARGREQYF.

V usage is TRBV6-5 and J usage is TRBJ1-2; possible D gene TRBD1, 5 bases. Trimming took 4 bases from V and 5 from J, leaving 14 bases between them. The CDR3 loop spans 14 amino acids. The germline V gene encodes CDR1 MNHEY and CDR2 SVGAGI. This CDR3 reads CASSSSGRVYGYTF. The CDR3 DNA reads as TGTGCCAGCAGTTCCTCGGGCAGGGTATATGGCTACACCTTC.

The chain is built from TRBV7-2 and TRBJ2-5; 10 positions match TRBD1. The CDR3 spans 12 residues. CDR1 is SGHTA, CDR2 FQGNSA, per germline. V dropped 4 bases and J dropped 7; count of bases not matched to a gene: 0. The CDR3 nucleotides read TGTGCCAGCAGCTGGGACAGGGGGACCCAGTACTTC. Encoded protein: CASSWDRGTQYF.

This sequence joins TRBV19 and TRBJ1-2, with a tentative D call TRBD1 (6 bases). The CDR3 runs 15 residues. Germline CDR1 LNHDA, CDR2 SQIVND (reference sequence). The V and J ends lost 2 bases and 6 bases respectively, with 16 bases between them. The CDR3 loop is CASSIYPRDMNGYTF. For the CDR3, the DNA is TGTGCCAGTAGTATATACCCCCGGGACATGAATGGCTACACCTTC.

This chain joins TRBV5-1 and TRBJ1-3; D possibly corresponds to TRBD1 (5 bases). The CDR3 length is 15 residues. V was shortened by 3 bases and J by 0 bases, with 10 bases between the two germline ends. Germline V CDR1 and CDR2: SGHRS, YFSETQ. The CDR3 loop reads CASSSQAGSGNTIYF. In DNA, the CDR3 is TGCGCCAGCAGCTCACAGGCCGGCTCTGGAAACACCATATATTTT.

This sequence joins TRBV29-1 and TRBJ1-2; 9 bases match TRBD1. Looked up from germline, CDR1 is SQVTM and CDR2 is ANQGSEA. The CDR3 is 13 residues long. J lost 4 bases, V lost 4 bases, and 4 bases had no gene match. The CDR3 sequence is CSVGQGDGYGYTF. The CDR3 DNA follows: TGCAGCGTTGGACAGGGGGACGGCTATGGCTACACCTTC.

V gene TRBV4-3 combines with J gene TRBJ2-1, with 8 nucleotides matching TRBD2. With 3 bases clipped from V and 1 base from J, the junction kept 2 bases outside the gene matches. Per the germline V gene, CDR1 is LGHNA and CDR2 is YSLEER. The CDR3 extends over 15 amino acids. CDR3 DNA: TGCGCCAGCAGCCAGCAGCGGGGGTCCTACAATGAGCAGTTCTTC. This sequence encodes CASSQQRGSYNEQFF.

In DNA, the CDR3 is TGTGCCAGCAACAAGGGGGCTGCGAACTACGAGCAGTACTTC. This sequence encodes CASNKGAANYEQYF. The chain couples TRBV7-9 to TRBJ2-7; 7 bases line up with TRBD1. The CDR3 is 14 amino acids. The germline V gene encodes CDR1 SEHNR and CDR2 FQNEAQ (reference sequence). Losses at the gene ends were 7 bases for V and 3 bases for J; bases not matched to a gene: 9.

CDR3 amino acids: CASRPHSFFSYEQYF. The CDR3 DNA reads TGTGCCAGCAGGCCCCACAGTTTTTTTTCCTACGAGCAGTACTTC. V usage is TRBV28 and J usage is TRBJ2-7; D unresolved. CDR1 is MDHEN, CDR2 SYDVKM, per germline. The CDR3 extends over 15 amino acids. Trimming took off 6 bases at V and 1 base at J, with 16 bases between the two ends.

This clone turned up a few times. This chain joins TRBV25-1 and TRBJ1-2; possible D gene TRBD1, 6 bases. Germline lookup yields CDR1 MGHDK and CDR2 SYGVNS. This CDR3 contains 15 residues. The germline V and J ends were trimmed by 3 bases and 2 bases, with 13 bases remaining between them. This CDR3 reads CASSDPQGYNYGYTF. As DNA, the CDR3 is TGTGCCAGCAGTGATCCACAGGGATACAACTATGGCTACACCTTC.

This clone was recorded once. CDR3 in amino acids: CASSSPTGVSGNTIYF. CDR3 DNA sequence: TGTGCCAGCAGTTCCCCCACGGGGGTCTCTGGAAACACCATATATTTT. The chain employs TRBV6-6 and TRBJ1-3; perhaps TRBD1 as D (5 bases). The CDR3 is made up of 16 amino acids. V lost 4 bases and J 0 bases, leaving 13 bases between the germline ends. Per the germline V gene, CDR1 is MNHNY and CDR2 is SVGAGI (reference sequence).

This chain's CDR3 is CASSIGRGTQYF. For the CDR3, the DNA is TGTGCCAGCAGTATCGGCCGCGGTACGCAGTATTTT. This chain connects TRBV28 to TRBJ2-3; D ambiguous. Deletions cut 5 bases from V and 8 bases from J, with 11 bases between. Germline CDR1 reads MDHEN; CDR2 reads SYDVKM. The CDR3 totals 12 residues.

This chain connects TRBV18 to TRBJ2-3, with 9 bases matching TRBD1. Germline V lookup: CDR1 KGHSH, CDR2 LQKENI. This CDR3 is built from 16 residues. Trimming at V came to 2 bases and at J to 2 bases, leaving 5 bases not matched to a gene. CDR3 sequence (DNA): TGTGCCAGCTCACCAACGGGACAGGGCACCACAGATACGCAGTATTTT. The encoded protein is CASSPTGQGTTDTQYF.

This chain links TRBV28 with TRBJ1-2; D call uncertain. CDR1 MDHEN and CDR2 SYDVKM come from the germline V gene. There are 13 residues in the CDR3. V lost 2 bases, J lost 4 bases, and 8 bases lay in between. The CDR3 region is CASSLAQIYGYTF. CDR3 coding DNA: TGTGCCAGCAGTTTAGCACAGATCTATGGCTACACCTTC.

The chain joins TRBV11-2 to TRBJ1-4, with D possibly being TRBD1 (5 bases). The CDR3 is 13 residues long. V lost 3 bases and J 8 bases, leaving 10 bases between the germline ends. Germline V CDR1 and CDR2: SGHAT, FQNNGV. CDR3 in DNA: TGTGCCAGCAGCTTGGTCCCAGGGGAAAAACTGTTTTTT. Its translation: CASSLVPGEKLFF.

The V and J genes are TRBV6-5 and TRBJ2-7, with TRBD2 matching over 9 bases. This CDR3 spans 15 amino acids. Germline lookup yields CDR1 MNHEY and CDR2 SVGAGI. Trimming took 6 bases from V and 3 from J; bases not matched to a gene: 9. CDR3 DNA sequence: TGTGCCAGCAGCGGACGCGGGACTAGCCTCTACGAGCAGTACTTC. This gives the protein CASSGRGTSLYEQYF.

CDR3 in DNA: TGTGCCAGCAGTGAAGCGGGCAGGGACATCTATGGCTACACCTTC. It codes for CASSEAGRDIYGYTF. The chain joins TRBV6-1 to TRBJ1-2, with TRBD1 as a possible D gene (6 bases). The CDR3 consists of 15 residues. Germline CDR1 is MNHNS and CDR2 is SASEGT. V was shortened by 0 bases and J by 4 bases, with 12 bases between the two germline ends.

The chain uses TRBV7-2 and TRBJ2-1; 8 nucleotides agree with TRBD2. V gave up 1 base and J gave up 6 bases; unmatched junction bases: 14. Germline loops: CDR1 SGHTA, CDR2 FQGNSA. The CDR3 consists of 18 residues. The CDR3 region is CASSLVLAGYPRGNEQFF. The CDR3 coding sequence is TGTGCCAGCAGCTTAGTATTAGCGGGGTACCCTCGGGGCAATGAGCAGTTCTTC.

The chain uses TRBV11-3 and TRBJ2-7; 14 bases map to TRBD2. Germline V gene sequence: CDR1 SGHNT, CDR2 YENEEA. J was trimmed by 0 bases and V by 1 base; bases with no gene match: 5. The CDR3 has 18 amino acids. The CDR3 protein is CASSLGPGLAGVSYEQYF. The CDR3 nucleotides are TGTGCCAGCAGCTTAGGCCCGGGACTAGCGGGAGTCTCCTACGAGCAGTACTTC.